The sequence of this T cell receptor beta chain was determined in a study of blood T cells in healthy people across ages. The CDR3 length is 10 residues. Germline V lookup: CDR1 DFQATT, CDR2 SNEGSKA (reference sequence). The V end lost 2 bases, the J end lost 6 bases, and 4 bases lay between the germline ends. This clonotype was seen a few times. As yet, its antigen is unknown. Findings and limits, study-wide: The study found more naive CD4+ cells and higher diversity in long-lived than aged donors. Older individuals had lower TCR beta diversity per million T cells (the decline was roughly linear). Strong correlation was found linking TCR beta diversity to naive T cell percentage.

Primers used in a second PCR of about 6 to 11 cycles were a sample-barcoded 5' primer and a J-beta primer mix. One entry per CDR3 protein, called by TCRdb with MiXCR from the 5' RACE reads. Here the sample spans around 1,900,000 distinct CDR3 sequences, about two fifths being singletons. The TCR comes from a human donor in good health. This chain joins TRBV20-1 and TRBJ1-2; D is unresolved. Sequencing was carried out using blood. In DNA, the CDR3 is TGCAGTGCTAGAACGGATGGCTACACCTTC. It specifies CSARTDGYTF.